Listed below are T cell receptor beta chains from one sample, sequenced in a study of CD4 T cells in relation to SARS-CoV-2 and coronaviruses. The method was immunoSEQ multiplex PCR; TCRdb's version includes in-frame clones alone and lacks a portion of them. The sample includes some 19,000 clones, 77% of them seen just once. These receptors' antigens are unknown. Sequenced material: CD4+ T cells from PBMCs, cultured in vitro. These receptors were obtained from a human donor in good health. Both conserved end residues are trimmed from each CDR3. Fields, in order: CDR3 protein, V gene, J gene.

CDR3 protein: ASSPRSYDEQY
V gene: TRBV7-2
J gene: TRBJ2-7

CDR3 protein: ASSWGSGALNEQF
V gene: TRBV19
J gene: TRBJ2-1

CDR3 protein: ASSQRTGPNTGELF
V gene: TRBV4-1
J gene: TRBJ2-2

CDR3 protein: ASSQGDGLNTGELF
V gene: TRBV5-1
J gene: TRBJ2-2

CDR3 protein: ASSQDVGTQY
V gene: TRBV3-1/TRBV3-2
J gene: TRBJ2-3

CDR3 protein: ASSQNSGRVTDTQY
V gene: TRBV5-1
J gene: TRBJ2-3

CDR3 protein: ASSKGRYYEKLF
V gene: TRBV21-1
J gene: TRBJ1-4

CDR3 protein: ASSFGQYQPQH
V gene: TRBV7-2
J gene: TRBJ1-5

CDR3 protein: ASSSGQGGSNQPQH
V gene: TRBV7-2
J gene: TRBJ1-5

CDR3 protein: ASSPRGYEKLF
V gene: TRBV11-2
J gene: TRBJ1-4

CDR3 protein: ASSNSLTDTQY
V gene: TRBV7-3
J gene: TRBJ2-3

CDR3 protein: ASMAGRGSYNEQF
V gene: TRBV2
J gene: TRBJ2-1

CDR3 protein: ASSYVGGPAGELF
V gene: TRBV6-5
J gene: TRBJ2-2